This TCR beta chain emerged from a study of cytomegalovirus exposure and HLA in healthy donors. On this clone itself: Antigen unknown.

Germline V gene sequence: CDR1 SGHAT, CDR2 FQNNGV. The CDR3 runs to 15 residues. Losses at the gene ends were 0 bases for V and 8 bases for J; bases not matched to a gene: 9. Study-level points and caveats: One variant, a missense change in DCLRE1C, was linked in a later analysis to TCR beta V- and J-gene trimming.

In the PCR, 60 Vbeta and 13 Jbeta primers were used. Repertoires were generated with immunoSEQ multiplex PCR, while TCRdb's copy carries only in-frame clones and drops some. In all, the sample yields under 200,000 clones. Sequencing input: PBMCs. The TCR comes from a man between 25 and 39 years old in good health and CMV-seronegative. This chain joins TRBV11-2 and TRBJ1-2; 7 positions match TRBD1. DNA of the CDR3: TGTGCCAGCAGCTTAGATCTAACAGGGGTAGGAGGCTACACCTTC. Protein: CASSLDLTGVGGYTF.